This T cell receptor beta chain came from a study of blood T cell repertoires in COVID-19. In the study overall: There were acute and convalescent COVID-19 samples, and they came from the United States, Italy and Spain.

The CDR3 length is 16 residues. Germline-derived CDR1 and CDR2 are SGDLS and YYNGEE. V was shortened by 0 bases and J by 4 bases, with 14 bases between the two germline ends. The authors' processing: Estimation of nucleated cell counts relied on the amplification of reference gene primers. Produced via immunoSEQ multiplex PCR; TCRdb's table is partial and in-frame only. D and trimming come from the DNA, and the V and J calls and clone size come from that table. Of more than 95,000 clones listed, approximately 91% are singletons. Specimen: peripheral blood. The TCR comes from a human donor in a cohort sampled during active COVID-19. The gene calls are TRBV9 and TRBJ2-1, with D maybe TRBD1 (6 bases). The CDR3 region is CASSVEGRGSYNEQFF. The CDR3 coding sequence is TGTGCCAGCAGCGTAGAAGGTAGGGGGTCTTACAATGAGCAGTTCTTC.